This T cell receptor beta chain stems from a study of blood T cell repertoires in COVID-19 (dated by TCRdb to 2019 to 2021). Context from the whole study: Samples covering the acute and convalescent phases of COVID-19 were provided by collaborators in the United States, Italy and Spain. The material from the prospective study consisted of cDNA or gDNA derived from T cells, B-cell-depleted T cells, or PBMCs. Subjects who had been exposed to COVID-19, were actively infected with it, or had recovered from it provided the deeply sampled blood TCRbeta repertoires that made up the dataset. The repertoires were made available in a free public database intended to serve as a resource for research on the immune response to SARS-CoV-2. Samples came from the ongoing ImmuneRACE study (first 160 participants) plus 1,254 subjects from 6 global collaborators. Nearly every sample came with metadata listing a de-identified subject ID, COVID-19 status, age in years and sex. Where available, HLA class I and class II types were obtained from metadata supplied by the sample provider rather than from assay-based typing.

Study-wide findings and limitations: The quantity of clinical and demographic metadata differed by source and by participant and was supplied without curation.

The immunoSEQ Assay, a bias-controlled multiplex PCR, was used to amplify TCRbeta CDR3 regions from genomic DNA. The paper's processing steps were these. The number of nucleated cells in each sample was estimated by amplification of reference gene primers within the assay. To quantify the absolute abundance of each unique TCRbeta CDR3 rearrangement, sequence reads were collapsed and filtered. For each sample, productive Simpson clonality was calculated as the square root of Simpson's diversity index across productive rearrangements. TCRdb took over this immuneACCESS table, retaining in-frame rearrangements with V and J assigned. Such tables are incomplete; in checked studies, under half of the missing clones stem from an unresolved V gene, and the remainder is unexplained. D and trimming were read from the DNA, whereas the V and J calls and clone size are those reported in that table. The sample table lists 110,000 to 150,000 clones, over 80% of them with a count of one. 6.2% of the sample is taken by the ten largest.

Concerning this clone: The specificity of this receptor is unknown. One base away there is no much larger clone; base qualities are not given. Additional DNA sequences in this sample encode the identical CDR3.

Based on the germline V gene (reference sequence), the CDR1 and CDR2 sequences are MNHEY and SMNVEV. The CDR3 has 13 amino acids, counting the end cysteine and phenylalanine. The only DNA kept is the CDR3, 39 bases in frame from the first base. V and J lose 4 bases and 8 bases, and a span of 11 bases separates them. Participants in the prospective study were aged about 18 to 95 years, lived in about two dozen United States geographic areas, and enrolled through a virtual design. Cohort assignment in the prospective study relied on participant-reported clinical history from a screening survey and a study questionnaire. For ImmuneRACE Cohort 3, a participant was defined as recovered based on two consecutive negative NP/OP PCR tests, clearance by a healthcare professional, or resolution of symptoms. Each participant in the prospective study had whole blood, serum and a nasopharyngeal or oropharyngeal swab collected by mobile phlebotomists. Over an approximately 2-month period, participants in the prospective study had the option of providing additional blood draws and questionnaires. Before DNA extraction, prospective study blood samples were shipped either frozen or at room temperature.

The clonotype was recovered from a woman in her 40s who had recovered from COVID-19. Sequencing used PBMCs or T cells enriched from blood (not recorded which). The chain is encoded by TRBV27 joined to TRBJ1-4; the D region possibly corresponds to TRBD1 (5 bases align). At the DNA level, the sequence is TGTGCCAGCAGTTGGGATAGGGGCGAAAAACTGTTTTTT. The resulting protein is CASSWDRGEKLFF.